Each of the 14 T cell receptor beta chains below was sequenced from the same sample in a study of cytomegalovirus exposure and HLA in healthy donors. The PCR ran on 60 Vbeta and 13 Jbeta primers. The repertoire was sequenced with immunoSEQ multiplex PCR; TCRdb's copy has only in-frame clones and lacks some. Counted here are some 100,000 clones, 70% to 80% occurring once; the ten biggest clones make up more than 4.5%. Sequenced input: PBMCs. These receptor sequences come from a woman under 30 in good health and CMV-seropositive.

The chain uses TRBV28 and TRBJ1-2; no clear D gene. Trimming stripped 3 bases from V and 6 bases from J, with 20 bases between. In germline, CDR1 is MDHEN, CDR2 SYDVKM. The CDR3 covers 16 residues. The CDR3 region is CASSFPGLGGPNGYTF. The CDR3 DNA follows: TGTGCCAGCAGTTTCCCCGGCCTTGGAGGACCTAATGGCTACACCTTC.

The V and J genes are TRBV6-1 and TRBJ1-1; a possible D gene is TRBD1 (5 bases). Between the trimmed V and J ends, which lost 2 bases and 4 bases, there was a span of 14 bases. The CDR3 runs 15 residues. Germline V CDR1 and CDR2: MNHNS, SASEGT. In DNA, the CDR3 is TGTGCCAGCAGTGAAAGTGACAGTGGATTCACTGAAGCTTTCTTT. It is translated as CASSESDSGFTEAFF.

The table lists this clone with a few counts. Other DNA sequences of this sample code for an identical CDR3. The chain couples TRBV28 to TRBJ1-2; the D is unclear. V was clipped by 7 bases and J by 3 bases, with 12 bases between them. This CDR3 has 13 residues. In germline, CDR1 is MDHEN, CDR2 SYDVKM. The CDR3 sequence: CASTLGGYYGYTF. In DNA, the CDR3 is TGTGCCAGCACCTTGGGAGGGTACTATGGCTACACCTTC.

This clone was recorded only once. The V and J genes are TRBV5-1 and TRBJ2-1; D might be TRBD2 (6 bases). Germline loops: CDR1 SGHRS, CDR2 YFSETQ. V lost 4 bases to trimming and J lost 0 bases, with 14 bases between them. This CDR3 region has 16 residues. The chain's CDR3 is CASSAGILSSYNEQFF. CDR3 DNA: TGCGCCAGCAGCGCGGGGATTCTAAGCTCCTACAATGAGCAGTTCTTC.

This clone was counted only a few times. This chain joins TRBV12-5 and TRBJ2-5; a possible D gene is TRBD2 (5 bases). Germline assignment: CDR1 LGHNT and CDR2 FRNRAP. CDR3 length equals 13 residues. Trimming took off 4 bases at V and 5 bases at J, with 11 bases between the two ends. The CDR3 nucleotides read TGTGCTAGTGGTTCTCAACTAGGGGAGACCCAGTACTTC. It is translated as CASGSQLGETQYF. Full variable domain (missing parts from reference TRBV12-5 and TRBJ2-5): DARVTQTPRHKVTEMGQEVTMRCQPILGHNTVFWYRQTMMQGLELLAYFRNRAPLDDSGMPKDRFSAEMPDATLATLKIQPSEPRDSAVYFCASGSQLGETQYFGPGTRLLVL.

The chain uses TRBV15 and TRBJ1-2; 8 bases match TRBD1. This CDR3 comprises 14 residues. V dropped 3 bases and J dropped 4; count of bases not matched to a gene: 4. The V gene's germline CDR1 is LNHNV and CDR2 YYDKDF (reference sequence). This CDR3 reads CATSRDRASYGYTF. The CDR3 bases are TGTGCCACCAGCAGGGACAGGGCCAGCTATGGCTACACCTTC.

This clone occurred once. This chain connects TRBV9 to TRBJ2-2, with 10 bases fitting TRBD2. V gave up 0 bases and J gave up 1 base; unmatched junction bases: 6. The germline gives CDR1 SGDLS, CDR2 YYNGEE. This CDR3 has 18 amino acids. The CDR3 is CASSVAMLAGVNTGELFF. The CDR3 region has the DNA TGTGCCAGCAGCGTAGCAATGCTAGCGGGAGTGAACACCGGGGAGCTGTTTTTT. The full variable domain, in which reference TRBV9 and TRBJ2-2 provide the parts outside the CDR3, is DSGVTQTPKHLITATGQRVTLRCSPRSGDLSVYWYQQSLDQGLQFLIQYYNGEERAKGNILERFSAQQFPDLHSELNLSSLELGDSALYFCASSVAMLAGVNTGELFFGEGSRLTVL.

This sequence joins TRBV19 and TRBJ2-3; 7 bases agree with TRBD1. The CDR3 covers 16 residues. V was pared by 3 bases and J by 9 bases, with 15 bases of the junction left unmatched. The germline gives CDR1 LNHDA, CDR2 SQIVND (reference sequence). CDR3 nucleotides: TGTGCCAGTAGTATTGGAGACAGGGTTTTGAGGGCCACGCAGTATTTT. This codes for CASSIGDRVLRATQYF.

This chain links TRBV2 with TRBJ2-5; 9 nucleotides line up with TRBD1. V lost 7 bases to trimming and J lost 11 bases; unmatched junction nucleotides: 14. CDR1 is SNHLY, CDR2 FYNNEI, per germline. The CDR3 has 14 residues. In nucleotides, the CDR3 is TGTGCCAGCAATACCCGACAGGGGGTGGGGGAGCAGTACTTC. Translated: CASNTRQGVGEQYF.

This chain connects TRBV5-6 to TRBJ1-6; 12 bases fit TRBD1. V was clipped by 3 bases and J by 9 bases; unmatched bases: 4. Germline CDR1 reads SGHDT; CDR2 reads YYEEEE. The CDR3 extends over 15 amino acids. DNA for the CDR3: TGTGCCAGCAGCTACCGGGACAGGGGGCCTTCACCCCTCCACTTT. Protein sequence: CASSYRDRGPSPLHF.

V usage is TRBV12-5 and J usage is TRBJ2-3; 15 bases line up with TRBD2. The length of the CDR3 is 16 residues. Germline CDR1 reads LGHNT; CDR2 reads FRNRAP. The V segment lost 5 bases and the J segment 8 bases; nucleotides outside the gene matches: 8. CDR3 in DNA: TGTGCTAGTGGTCAGGGACTAGCGGGGGGCCCAGTTACGCAGTATTTT. Translating gives CASGQGLAGGPVTQYF.

The genes are TRBV7-2 and TRBJ1-1, with 8 bases that match TRBD1. This CDR3 spans 14 amino acids. Trimming removed 1 base from V and 3 bases from J; junction bases left unmatched: 1. CDR1 and CDR2 from the germline V gene are SGHTA and FQGNSA. CDR3 bases: TGTGCCAGCAGCTTAGGGACAGGGTACACTGAAGCTTTCTTT. Protein product: CASSLGTGYTEAFF.

The chain carries TRBV5-6 and TRBJ2-1; D might be TRBD2 (5 bases). Germline CDR1 is SGHDT and CDR2 is YYEEEE. This CDR3 region has 15 residues. Trimming cost V 0 bases and J 3 bases, with 10 bases left between them. In DNA, the CDR3 is TGTGCCAGCAGCTTGGGGTCGGGGTTCTACAATGAGCAGTTCTTC. It codes for CASSLGSGFYNEQFF.

This clone appeared a few times. The chain joins TRBV25-1 to TRBJ2-7; TRBD1 aligns across 7 bases. The germline gives CDR1 MGHDK, CDR2 SYGVNS. CDR3 length: 15 amino acids. J was trimmed by 4 bases and V by 8 bases; bases with no gene match: 14. The CDR3 spells CASAPLGAGGYEQYF. CDR3 in DNA: TGTGCCAGCGCCCCTCTGGGGGCAGGGGGTTACGAGCAGTACTTC.